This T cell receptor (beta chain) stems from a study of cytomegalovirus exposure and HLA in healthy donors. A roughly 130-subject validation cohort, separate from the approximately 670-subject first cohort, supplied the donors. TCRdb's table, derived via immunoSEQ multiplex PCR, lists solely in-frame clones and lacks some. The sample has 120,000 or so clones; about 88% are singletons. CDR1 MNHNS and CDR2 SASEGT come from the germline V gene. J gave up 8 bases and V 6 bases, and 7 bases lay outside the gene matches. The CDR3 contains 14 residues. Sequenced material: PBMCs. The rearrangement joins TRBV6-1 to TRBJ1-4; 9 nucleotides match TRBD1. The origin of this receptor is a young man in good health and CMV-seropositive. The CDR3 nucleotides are TGTGCCAGCAGCCGGGACAGGGAATCGGAAAAACTGTTTTTT. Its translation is CASSRDRESEKLFF.